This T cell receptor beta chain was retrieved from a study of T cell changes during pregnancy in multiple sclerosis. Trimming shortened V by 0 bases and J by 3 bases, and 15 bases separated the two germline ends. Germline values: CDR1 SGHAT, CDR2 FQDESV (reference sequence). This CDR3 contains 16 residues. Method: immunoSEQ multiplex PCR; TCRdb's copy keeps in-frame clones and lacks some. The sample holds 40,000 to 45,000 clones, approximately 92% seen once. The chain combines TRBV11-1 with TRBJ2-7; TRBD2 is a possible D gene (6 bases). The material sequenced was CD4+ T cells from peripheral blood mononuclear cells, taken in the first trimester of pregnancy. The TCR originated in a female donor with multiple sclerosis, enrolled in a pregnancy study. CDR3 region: CASSLAGAGTFYEQYF. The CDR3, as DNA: TGTGCCAGCAGCTTAGCCGGCGCGGGAACCTTCTACGAGCAGTACTTC.